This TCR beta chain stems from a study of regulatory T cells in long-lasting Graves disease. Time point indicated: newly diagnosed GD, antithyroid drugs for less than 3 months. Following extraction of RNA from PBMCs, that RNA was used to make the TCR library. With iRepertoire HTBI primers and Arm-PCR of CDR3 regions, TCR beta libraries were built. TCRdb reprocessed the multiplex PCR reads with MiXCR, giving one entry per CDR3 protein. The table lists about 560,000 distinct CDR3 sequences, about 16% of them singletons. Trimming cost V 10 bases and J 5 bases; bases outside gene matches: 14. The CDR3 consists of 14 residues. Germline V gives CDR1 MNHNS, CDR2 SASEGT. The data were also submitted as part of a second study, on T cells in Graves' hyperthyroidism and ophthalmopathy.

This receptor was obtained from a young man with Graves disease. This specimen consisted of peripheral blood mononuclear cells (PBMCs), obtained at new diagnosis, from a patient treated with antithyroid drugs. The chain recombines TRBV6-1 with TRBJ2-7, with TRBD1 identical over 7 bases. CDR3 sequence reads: CAIYRGYGSHEQYF. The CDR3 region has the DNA TGTGCCATCTACAGGGGATACGGTTCCCACGAGCAGTACTTC.